This T cell receptor (beta chain) was identified during a study of Graves' ophthalmopathy and Graves' hyperthyroidism. At the level of the study: The blood sample was drawn at first diagnosis and before any treatment.

Scientists amplified the TCR beta CDR3 regions from RNA transcripts. First-round RT-PCR used HTBI primers; second-round multiplex PCR followed. Each CDR3 protein gets one entry after TCRdb re-called the multiplex PCR reads with MiXCR. Of roughly 500,000 distinct CDR3 sequences listed, approximately 15% are singletons. This clonotype came up many times. The CDR3 consists of 16 residues. With 6 bases clipped from V and 1 base from J, the junction kept 11 bases outside the gene matches. The V gene's germline CDR1 is DFQATT and CDR2 SNEGSKA (reference sequence). Sequenced: blood. This receptor was taken from a woman under 40 with Graves' ophthalmopathy. The V and J genes are TRBV20-1 and TRBJ2-7, with TRBD2 matching 11 bases. In DNA form, the CDR3 reads TGCAGTGCCCGAAGGACACTAGCGGGGGCTTCCTACGAGCAGTACTTC. Amino acid sequence: CSARRTLAGASYEQYF.